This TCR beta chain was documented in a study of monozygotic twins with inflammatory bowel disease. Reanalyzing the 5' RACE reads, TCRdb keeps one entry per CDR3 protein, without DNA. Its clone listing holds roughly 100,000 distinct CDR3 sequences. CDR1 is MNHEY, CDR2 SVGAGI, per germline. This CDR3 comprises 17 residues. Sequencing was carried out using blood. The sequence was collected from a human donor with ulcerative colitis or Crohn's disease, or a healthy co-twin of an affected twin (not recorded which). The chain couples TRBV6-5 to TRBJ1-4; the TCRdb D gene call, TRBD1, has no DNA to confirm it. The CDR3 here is CASSYLSRTGGNEKLFF.